These T cell receptor beta chains were read from a single sample in a study of vaccination effects on CD4 cells after COVID-19. These receptors' antigens are unknown. Measured with immunoSEQ multiplex PCR; TCRdb has only the in-frame clones, and not every one. The sample has roughly 30,000 clones, roughly 73% seen once. Sequences were derived from CD4+ T cells from PBMCs cultured with HCoV-OC43 spike peptides, sampled before COVID-19 vaccination. The receptor source for this set is a human donor who received a COVID-19 vaccine. CDR3s include the opening cysteine and the closing phenylalanine or tryptophan. Each record gives: clone size, V gene, D gene, J gene, CDR3 DNA, CDR3 protein. A D gene is named only where the DNA matches it firmly. A row's size may be missing; if present it is once, few, many or a size class.

abundance: NA; v_gene: TRBV30; d_gene: NA; j_gene: TRBJ1-3; CDR3nt: TGTGCCTGGAGCCGCCGGGGGACGAACACCATATATTTT; CDR3aa: CAWSRRGTNTIYF
abundance: few; v_gene: TRBV4-1; d_gene: NA; j_gene: TRBJ2-3; CDR3nt: TGCGCCAGCAGGAAGCCGGGACTGAGCACAGATACGCAGTATTTT; CDR3aa: CASRKPGLSTDTQYF
abundance: NA; v_gene: TRBV29-1; d_gene: TRBD1; j_gene: TRBJ1-1; CDR3nt: TGCAGCGTTAACCCGACAGGGGAGACCACTGAAGCTTTCTTT; CDR3aa: CSVNPTGETTEAFF
abundance: NA; v_gene: TRBV7-9; d_gene: NA; j_gene: TRBJ1-1; CDR3nt: TGTGCCAGCAGCTTAGAGGGGGGTCAGCACACTGAAGCTTTCTTT; CDR3aa: CASSLEGGQHTEAFF
abundance: NA; v_gene: TRBV5-4; d_gene: NA; j_gene: TRBJ2-7; CDR3nt: TGTGCCAGCAGCTTACAGGGAAGTTTCAACTACGAGCAGTACTTC; CDR3aa: CASSLQGSFNYEQYF
abundance: NA; v_gene: TRBV30; d_gene: NA; j_gene: TRBJ2-2; CDR3nt: TGTGCCTGGAGTGAGGGATCAGGCACCGGGGAGCTGTTTTTT; CDR3aa: CAWSEGSGTGELFF
abundance: NA; v_gene: TRBV27; d_gene: NA; j_gene: TRBJ1-6; CDR3nt: TGTGCCAGCAGTTTAAAAGGCGCTTATAATTCACCCCTCCACTTT; CDR3aa: CASSLKGAYNSPLHF
abundance: NA; v_gene: TRBV5-1; d_gene: NA; j_gene: TRBJ1-1; CDR3nt: TGCGCCAGCAGCTTGGTAGTGGGGGCGGTGAACACTGAAGCTTTCTTT; CDR3aa: CASSLVVGAVNTEAFF
abundance: NA; v_gene: TRBV4-3; d_gene: NA; j_gene: TRBJ1-1; CDR3nt: TGCGCCAGCAGCCAGGCTGGTCGTACTGAAGCTTTCTTT; CDR3aa: CASSQAGRTEAFF
abundance: few; v_gene: TRBV2; d_gene: NA; j_gene: TRBJ2-2; CDR3nt: TGTGCCAGCACCATCCGGGCTAACACCGGGGAGCTGTTTTTT; CDR3aa: CASTIRANTGELFF
abundance: NA; v_gene: TRBV4-1; d_gene: NA; j_gene: TRBJ1-5; CDR3nt: TGCGCCAGCAGCCAAGGGGGGGAGGACAGCAATCAGCCCCAGCATTTT; CDR3aa: CASSQGGEDSNQPQHF
abundance: NA; v_gene: TRBV14; d_gene: NA; j_gene: TRBJ2-1; CDR3nt: TGTGCCAGCAGCCAAGATTGGGCTAGCGAGATCTCCTACAATGAGCAGTTCTTC; CDR3aa: CASSQDWASEISYNEQFF
abundance: NA; v_gene: TRBV5-1; d_gene: TRBD2; j_gene: TRBJ2-1; CDR3nt: TGCGCCAGCAGCTGGACTAGCGGGAATCACAATGAGCAGTTCTTC; CDR3aa: CASSWTSGNHNEQFF
abundance: NA; v_gene: TRBV4-3; d_gene: NA; j_gene: TRBJ1-5; CDR3nt: TGCGCCAGCAGCCAGGGGCCGACGGCGAATCAGCCCCAGCATTTT; CDR3aa: CASSQGPTANQPQHF
abundance: NA; v_gene: TRBV19; d_gene: NA; j_gene: TRBJ1-1; CDR3nt: TGTGCCAGTAGTACAACGATGAACACTGAAGCTTTCTTT; CDR3aa: CASSTTMNTEAFF
abundance: NA; v_gene: TRBV9; d_gene: NA; j_gene: TRBJ2-2; CDR3nt: TGTGCCAGCAGCGTAGGGTCGGAGCACTCGAACACCGGGGAGCTGTTTTTT; CDR3aa: CASSVGSEHSNTGELFF
abundance: NA; v_gene: TRBV15; d_gene: NA; j_gene: TRBJ2-3; CDR3nt: TGTGCCACCAGCAGAGATGTAGATACGCAGTATTTT; CDR3aa: CATSRDVDTQYF
abundance: NA; v_gene: TRBV23-1; d_gene: TRBD1; j_gene: TRBJ2-1; CDR3nt: TGCGCCAGCAGTCAATTGGACAGGGTAAATGAGCAGTTCTTC; CDR3aa: CASSQLDRVNEQFF
abundance: NA; v_gene: TRBV5-8; d_gene: NA; j_gene: TRBJ1-5; CDR3nt: TGTGCCAGCAGCTTGGGGTTTCGGGGACCACTCAATCAGCCCCAGCATTTT; CDR3aa: CASSLGFRGPLNQPQHF
abundance: NA; v_gene: TRBV19; d_gene: TRBD1; j_gene: TRBJ2-5; CDR3nt: TGTGCCAGTAGTAACGGACAGGGGCGGCGGGCCCAGTACTTC; CDR3aa: CASSNGQGRRAQYF
abundance: NA; v_gene: TRBV7-2; d_gene: NA; j_gene: TRBJ1-1; CDR3nt: TGTGCCAGCAGCTTCACTATAGGGGACGCTGAAGCTTTCTTT; CDR3aa: CASSFTIGDAEAFF
abundance: NA; v_gene: TRBV27; d_gene: NA; j_gene: TRBJ1-1; CDR3nt: TGTGCCAGCAGCCCTAGGCGGGAGACTGAAGCTTTCTTT; CDR3aa: CASSPRRETEAFF
abundance: NA; v_gene: TRBV9; d_gene: NA; j_gene: TRBJ1-2; CDR3nt: TGTGCCAGCAGTCCCTTCCGACAAGGGGGTGGCTACACCTTC; CDR3aa: CASSPFRQGGGYTF
abundance: NA; v_gene: TRBV5-1; d_gene: NA; j_gene: TRBJ2-2; CDR3nt: TGCGCCAGCAGCTCGACAGGAGCCGCGAACACCGGGGAGCTGTTTTTT; CDR3aa: CASSSTGAANTGELFF
abundance: NA; v_gene: TRBV11-3; d_gene: NA; j_gene: TRBJ1-1; CDR3nt: TGTGCCAGCAGCTTAGATCGGCACACTGAAGCTTTCTTT; CDR3aa: CASSLDRHTEAFF
abundance: NA; v_gene: TRBV7-2; d_gene: NA; j_gene: TRBJ2-1; CDR3nt: TGTGCCAGCAGCAACGGAGGGGCGAGGCGGGATGAGCAGTTCTTC; CDR3aa: CASSNGGARRDEQFF
abundance: NA; v_gene: TRBV29-1; d_gene: TRBD1; j_gene: TRBJ1-2; CDR3nt: TGCAGCGTCCATGAGCCCGGGACAGGACTCTATGGCTACACCTTC; CDR3aa: CSVHEPGTGLYGYTF
abundance: few; v_gene: TRBV20-1; d_gene: NA; j_gene: TRBJ2-2; CDR3nt: TGCAGTGCTAGTAGGTCAGGGTACCGAACGAACACCGGGGAGCTGTTTTTT; CDR3aa: CSASRSGYRTNTGELFF
abundance: NA; v_gene: TRBV5-5; d_gene: NA; j_gene: TRBJ1-2; CDR3nt: TGTGCCAGCGACTCGACCGTACAGGTCGGGAGCTACACCTTC; CDR3aa: CASDSTVQVGSYTF
abundance: NA; v_gene: TRBV5-1; d_gene: NA; j_gene: TRBJ2-2; CDR3nt: TGCGCCAGCAGCTTGGTAACACCTACCGGGGAGCTGTTTTTT; CDR3aa: CASSLVTPTGELFF
abundance: once; v_gene: TRBV3-1/TRBV3-2; d_gene: NA; j_gene: TRBJ1-1; CDR3nt: TGTGCCAGCAGCCGCGGGGATGGGGGCACTGAAGCTTTCTTT; CDR3aa: CASSRGDGGTEAFF
abundance: NA; v_gene: TRBV6-2/TRBV6-3; d_gene: NA; j_gene: TRBJ1-5; CDR3nt: TGTGCCAGCAGTCAGGGAGTTAGCAATCAGCCCCAGCATTTT; CDR3aa: CASSQGVSNQPQHF
abundance: NA; v_gene: TRBV19; d_gene: NA; j_gene: TRBJ2-2; CDR3nt: TGTGCCAGTAGTATAGGCAGGGGTCGGTACACCGGGGAGCTGTTTTTT; CDR3aa: CASSIGRGRYTGELFF
abundance: NA; v_gene: TRBV27; d_gene: NA; j_gene: TRBJ1-5; CDR3nt: TGTGCCAGCAGGGCCTCGGGGGGGCAGCCCCAGCATTTT; CDR3aa: CASRASGGQPQHF
abundance: NA; v_gene: TRBV7-2; d_gene: NA; j_gene: TRBJ2-1; CDR3nt: TGTGCCAGCAGCCGCGATCAAGGCAGGGTCTATGAGCAGTTCTTC; CDR3aa: CASSRDQGRVYEQFF
abundance: NA; v_gene: TRBV28; d_gene: NA; j_gene: TRBJ2-7; CDR3nt: TGTGCCAGCAGTCTCCGAAGGTTGCTGTACTTC; CDR3aa: CASSLRRLLYF
abundance: NA; v_gene: TRBV5-4; d_gene: TRBD2; j_gene: TRBJ2-7; CDR3nt: TGTGCCAGCAGCCCGGCCCTAGCGGGAGGCACGTACTTC; CDR3aa: CASSPALAGGTYF
abundance: few; v_gene: TRBV4-1; d_gene: NA; j_gene: TRBJ2-1; CDR3nt: TGCGCCAGCAGCCACACAGACCTGGACAATGAGCAGTTCTTC; CDR3aa: CASSHTDLDNEQFF
abundance: NA; v_gene: TRBV2; d_gene: NA; j_gene: TRBJ1-6; CDR3nt: TGTGCCAGCCGGATAGGCAATTCACCCCTCCACTTT; CDR3aa: CASRIGNSPLHF
abundance: once; v_gene: TRBV5-4; d_gene: NA; j_gene: TRBJ2-1; CDR3nt: TGTGCCAGCAGCTTGGCCAATAATGAGCAGTTCTTC; CDR3aa: CASSLANNEQFF
abundance: NA; v_gene: TRBV6-5; d_gene: NA; j_gene: TRBJ2-7; CDR3nt: TGTGCCAGCAGGAGGGGGGCAGCAACCTACGAGCAGTACTTC; CDR3aa: CASRRGAATYEQYF
abundance: NA; v_gene: TRBV10-3; d_gene: NA; j_gene: TRBJ2-3; CDR3nt: TGTGCCATCAGTGAGAAGCGGACCCCTAGCACAGATACGCAGTATTTT; CDR3aa: CAISEKRTPSTDTQYF
abundance: NA; v_gene: TRBV10-2; d_gene: NA; j_gene: TRBJ2-2; CDR3nt: TGCGCCAGCAGCCGAGGGGGACATAACACCGGGGAGCTGTTTTTT; CDR3aa: CASSRGGHNTGELFF
abundance: NA; v_gene: TRBV4-3; d_gene: NA; j_gene: TRBJ1-4; CDR3nt: TGCGCCAGCAGCCCGGCCGTGCCAACTAATGAAAAACTGTTTTTT; CDR3aa: CASSPAVPTNEKLFF
abundance: NA; v_gene: TRBV7-2; d_gene: NA; j_gene: TRBJ1-3; CDR3nt: TGTGCCAGCAGCAGGGGACCTGTCTCTGGAAACACCATATATTTT; CDR3aa: CASSRGPVSGNTIYF
abundance: NA; v_gene: TRBV5-1; d_gene: NA; j_gene: TRBJ1-3; CDR3nt: TGCGCCAGCAGCTTGGTCCCAGGTGGAAACACCATATATTTT; CDR3aa: CASSLVPGGNTIYF
abundance: once; v_gene: TRBV6-1; d_gene: NA; j_gene: TRBJ1-4; CDR3nt: TGTGCCAGCAGTGAAGGACAGAGGAAACTGTTTTTT; CDR3aa: CASSEGQRKLFF
abundance: NA; v_gene: TRBV5-1; d_gene: NA; j_gene: TRBJ2-5; CDR3nt: TGCGCCAGCAGCTTCGCTTCGGGGGTTGGTGCGGAGACCCAGTACTTC; CDR3aa: CASSFASGVGAETQYF
abundance: few; v_gene: TRBV2; d_gene: NA; j_gene: TRBJ1-5; CDR3nt: TGTGCCAGCAGCCCGGAGAGTCAAAGCAATCAGCCCCAGCATTTT; CDR3aa: CASSPESQSNQPQHF
abundance: NA; v_gene: TRBV7-2; d_gene: NA; j_gene: TRBJ1-2; CDR3nt: TGTGCCAGCAGCCCCACCCTGGGTGGGGTCGGCTACACCTTC; CDR3aa: CASSPTLGGVGYTF
abundance: NA; v_gene: TRBV6-5; d_gene: TRBD1; j_gene: TRBJ1-1; CDR3nt: TGTGCCAGCACCTTGGGACAGGGGGGATACACTGAAGCTTTCTTT; CDR3aa: CASTLGQGGYTEAFF
abundance: NA; v_gene: TRBV5-4; d_gene: TRBD1; j_gene: TRBJ1-2; CDR3nt: TGTGCCAGCAGCGCAGGACAGGCCTATGGCTACACCTTC; CDR3aa: CASSAGQAYGYTF
abundance: NA; v_gene: TRBV10-3; d_gene: NA; j_gene: TRBJ1-1; CDR3nt: TGTGCCATCAGTTCGACACCTATGAACACTGAAGCTTTCTTT; CDR3aa: CAISSTPMNTEAFF
abundance: few; v_gene: TRBV5-1; d_gene: NA; j_gene: TRBJ1-1; CDR3nt: TGCGCCAGCAGCTTAGACCCCTCGAGAATGAACACTGAAGCTTTCTTT; CDR3aa: CASSLDPSRMNTEAFF